Sequencing of this T cell receptor beta chain was carried out in a study of blood T cell repertoires in COVID-19 (TCRdb year 2020). Background on the whole study: Samples from collaborators originated in the United States, Italy and Spain and spanned both the acute and convalescent phases of COVID-19. The prospective study material was composed of cDNA or gDNA derived from T cells, B-cell-depleted T cells, or PBMCs. The dataset comprised deeply sampled blood TCRbeta repertoires from subjects exposed to, actively infected with, or recovered from COVID-19. A freely available public database, intended as a resource for researchers studying the immune response to SARS-CoV-2, is where the repertoires were released. The samples were drawn from two sources: the first 160 participants of the ongoing ImmuneRACE study, and over 950 subjects contributed by 6 global collaborators. Sample metadata almost always included a de-identified subject ID, COVID-19 status, age in years and sex. Where available, HLA class I and class II types were taken from metadata supplied by the sample provider and were not determined by assay-based typing.

This clone was observed once. No antigen is known for it. Base quality data are lacking; no much larger clone is found one base away. TCRbeta CDR3 regions were amplified from genomic DNA using the immunoSEQ Assay, a bias-controlled multiplex PCR. Turning to the authors' computational methods: The number of nucleated cells in each sample was estimated from the amplification of reference gene primers within the assay. Sequence reads were collapsed and filtered to measure the absolute abundance of every unique TCRbeta CDR3 rearrangement. For each sample, productive Simpson clonality was calculated by taking the square root of Simpson's diversity index across productive rearrangements. In TCRdb, the immuneACCESS table is reduced to in-frame sequences with V and J assigned. These tables do not hold every clone; where another copy was compared, an unresolved V gene accounts for under half, and the others remain unexplained. That table gives V, J and clone size, and the DNA gave D and trimming. The sample table contains about 400,000 clones; only one count was recorded for approximately 86% of them. 7.1% of the sample is held by the ten biggest clonotypes.

The study at large found these results: Clinical and demographic metadata were provided uncurated, with the amount varying by source and participant.

In Seattle, one collaborating source enrolled patients while the infection was active and tracked those patients longitudinally over the course of disease. Each collaborating institution followed its own protocols to collect whole blood in K2EDTA tubes. For TCRbeta analysis, collaborators shipped samples in one of three forms: frozen whole blood, isolated PBMCs, or DNA extracted from either of those sample types. Sequencing was performed on peripheral blood. The clonotype was recovered from an older woman with COVID-19, enrolled during active disease.

The nucleotides are TGTGCCAGTAGCATTAGGTCCCATAAACCCCCGGGAGCTTTCTTT. The translation is CASSIRSHKPPGAFF. The sequence links TRBV19 to TRBJ1-1, with the D gene uncertain. The germline ends are 24 bases apart after V is trimmed by 6 bases and J by 10 bases. Reading from cysteine to phenylalanine, the CDR3 counts 15 amino acids. The CDR3 DNA has 45 bases and is translated from base 1. Per the germline V gene (reference sequence), LNHDA is the CDR1 and SQIVND is the CDR2. The full variable domain, completed from the reference TRBV19 and TRBJ1-1 proteins outside the CDR3, reads DGGITQSPKYLFRKEGQNVTLSCEQNLNHDAMYWYRQDPGQGLRLIYYSQIVNDFQKGDIAEGYSVSREKKESFPLTVTSAQKNPTAFYLCASSIRSHKPPGAFFGQGTRLTVV.